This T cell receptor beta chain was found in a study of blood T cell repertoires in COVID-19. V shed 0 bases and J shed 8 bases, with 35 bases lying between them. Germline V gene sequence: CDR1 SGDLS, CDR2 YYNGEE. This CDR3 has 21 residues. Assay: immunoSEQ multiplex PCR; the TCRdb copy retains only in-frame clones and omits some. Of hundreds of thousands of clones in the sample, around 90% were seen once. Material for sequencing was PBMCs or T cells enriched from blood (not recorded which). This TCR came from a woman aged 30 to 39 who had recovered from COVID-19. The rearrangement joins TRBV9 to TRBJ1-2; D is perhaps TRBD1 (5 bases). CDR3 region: CASSVGPRAGAGGRQGQGYTF. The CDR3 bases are TGTGCCAGCAGCGTAGGTCCGAGGGCTGGGGCCGGGGGACGCCAAGGTCAAGGCTACACCTTC.